This T cell receptor beta chain derives from a study of T cell responses to AZD1222 COVID-19 vaccine. The germline gives CDR1 MDHEN, CDR2 SYDVKM. The CDR3 length is 12 residues. Points on this clone: The antigen is unknown. One end of the junction is discordant with germline, which a read error may explain.

Study-wide results and limits: Nearly half of unique spike-specific TCRs reportedly avoided B.1.351 and B.1.1.7 mutated regions.

Sequencing was performed with immunoSEQ multiplex PCR; in TCRdb, only in-frame clones are kept and a portion is missing. Altogether 130,000 or so clones are present, 85% to 90% being singletons, with the ten largest covering over 2.5%. The sample here was peripheral blood, taken 28 days after the second AZD1222 dose. The chain uses TRBV28 and TRBJ2-7, with D unclear. The source is an adult who received the AZD1222 COVID-19 vaccine. CDR3 amino acids: CASSLSLQRKSF. For the CDR3, the DNA is TGTGCCAGCAGTTTATCTCTGCAACGAAAGAGCTTC.